This passage covers 18 T cell receptor beta chains from one sample sequenced in a study of CD8+CD57+ T cells in acquired aplastic anemia. Genomic DNA, serving as template, underwent TCR beta VDJ and CDR3 profiling. TCRdb used MiXCR to reprocess the reads, holding one entry per CDR3 protein. The table lists some 130,000 distinct CDR3 sequences, around two fifths of them singletons. The sample consisted of sorted CD4+, CD8+, or CD8+CD57+ T cells (not recorded which) from PBMCs. The receptors were sampled from a human donor in good health, serving as a control.

A word on this clonotype: A much more abundant neighbour one base away suggests this may be a read error. The genes are TRBV7-2 and TRBJ1-1, with D perhaps matching TRBD1 (5 bases). Per germline, CDR1 SGHTA and CDR2 FQGNSA. CDR3 size: 15 residues. The CDR3: CASSLNRGATGEASF. The CDR3 coding sequence is TGTGCCAGCAGCCTTAACCGCGGGGCTACGGGTGAAGCTTCCTTT.

This rearrangement joins TRBV29-1 to TRBJ2-7, with 7 bases fitting TRBD2. Unmatched junction bases numbered 8, after V lost 5 bases and J lost 4 bases. The CDR3 consists of 13 residues. Germline loops: CDR1 SQVTM, CDR2 ANQGSEA. The CDR3 loop is CSVRWGGRYEQYF. In nucleotides, the CDR3 is TGCAGCGTTCGGTGGGGGGGACGTTACGAGCAGTACTTC.

This clonotype was seen many times. The V and J genes are TRBV11-2 and TRBJ2-5, with 10 nucleotides matching TRBD2. CDR3 length: 15 amino acids. J was trimmed by 4 bases and V by 5 bases; bases with no gene match: 7. Germline V lookup: CDR1 SGHAT, CDR2 FQNNGV. CDR3 residues: CASSQIAGGGETQYF. CDR3 DNA: TGTGCCAGCAGCCAAATAGCGGGAGGTGGAGAGACCCAGTACTTC.

This clonotype appeared many times. The rearrangement joins TRBV19 to TRBJ1-6; TRBD1 matches 9 bases. Per the germline V gene, CDR1 is LNHDA and CDR2 is SQIVND (reference sequence). This CDR3 has 16 residues. V was pared by 5 bases and J by 4 bases, with 6 bases of the junction left unmatched. The CDR3 DNA follows: TGTGCCAGTAGTGGCGGGACAGGGACATATAATTCACCCCTCCACTTT. Translating it yields CASSGGTGTYNSPLHF.

In its sample, this clonotype was seen once. The J gene is TRBJ2-7, the V gene TRBV27, with unresolved D. The germline V gene has CDR1 MNHEY and CDR2 SMNVEV (reference sequence). Trimming removed 7 bases at V and 3 bases at J, with 19 bases between. This CDR3 is built from 15 residues. The DNA of the CDR3 is TGTGCCAGCAAACTCGTTGGCGAAGGGTACTACGAGCAGTACTTC. It specifies CASKLVGEGYYEQYF.

This clonotype was found many times. This chain connects TRBV5-1 to TRBJ1-2; 7 bases fit TRBD1. Germline trimming cut 4 bases from V and 2 bases from J; bases unmatched to any gene: 2. CDR3 size: 13 residues. From germline, CDR1 is SGHRS and CDR2 YFSETQ. CDR3 nucleotides: TGCGCCAGCAGCCGGGACAGCAACTATGGCTACACCTTC. It is translated as CASSRDSNYGYTF.

This clonotype came up many times. The gene calls are TRBV20-1 and TRBJ2-6; 7 bases fit TRBD2. CDR3 length: 15 amino acids. J was trimmed by 2 bases and V by 1 base; bases with no gene match: 2. The germline V gene encodes CDR1 DFQATT and CDR2 SNEGSKA (reference sequence). CDR3 region: CSARVGGAGANVLTF. The CDR3 nucleotides read TGCAGTGCTAGAGTGGGAGGGGCTGGGGCCAACGTCCTGACTTTC.

This clonotype showed up many times. This chain joins TRBV6-1 and TRBJ1-1, with TRBD1 matching 8 bases. The CDR3 has 14 amino acids. The germline CDR1 and CDR2 sequences are MNHNS and SASEGT. V lost 4 bases and J lost 7; bases outside the gene matches: 8. CDR3 loop: CASSGPGTGSEAFF. For the CDR3, the DNA is TGTGCCAGCAGTGGCCCCGGGACAGGTAGTGAAGCTTTCTTT.

This clonotype was picked up many times. The chain combines TRBV2 with TRBJ2-1; 9 bases are shared with TRBD1. CDR3 size: 14 residues. V was pared by 10 bases and J by 7 bases, with 11 bases of the junction left unmatched. Germline CDR1 SNHLY, CDR2 FYNNEI. As DNA, the CDR3 is TGTGCCACGAAATTGGACAGGGGCGGGAATGAGCAGTTCTTC. Protein: CATKLDRGGNEQFF.

The chain has TRBV19 and TRBJ1-2; tentatively, D is TRBD1 (6 bases). V shed 5 bases and J shed 9 bases, with 16 bases lying between them. The germline gives CDR1 LNHDA, CDR2 SQIVND (reference sequence). This CDR3 is 13 amino acids long. The CDR3 loop is CASSATGFGSYTF. In DNA form, the CDR3 reads TGTGCCAGTAGTGCCACAGGGTTTGGCAGCTACACCTTC.

This clonotype was detected many times. The J gene is TRBJ1-6, the V gene TRBV6-1, with TRBD1 as a possible D gene (6 bases). CDR3 size: 16 residues. Germline V gene sequence: CDR1 MNHNS, CDR2 SASEGT. Trimming removed 3 bases from V and 10 bases from J, with 19 bases in between. Here the CDR3 reads CASSEESRGARSPLHF. The CDR3 nucleotides read TGTGCCAGCAGTGAGGAGTCAAGGGGGGCGAGATCACCCCTCCACTTT.

Concerning this clonotype itself: This may be a read error, as it is one base from a much larger clone. The CDR3 DNA reads TGCGCCAGCAGCCAATTCCCGGGACAGGGAGATCAGCCCCAGCATTTT. Its translation is CASSQFPGQGDQPQHF. The chain carries TRBV4-1 and TRBJ1-5; 9 bases align to TRBD1. The CDR3 totals 16 residues. The J segment lost 5 bases and the V segment lost 2 bases, leaving 7 bases of the junction unmatched. Germline lookup yields CDR1 MGHRA and CDR2 YSYEKL.

V is TRBV18 and J is TRBJ1-2, with D uncertain. Germline CDR1 is KGHSH and CDR2 is LQKENI. CDR3 length: 14 residues. Deletions cut 3 bases from V and 6 bases from J, with 14 bases between. DNA for the CDR3: TGTGCCAGCTCACCCTCAAGCCCCCCGGATGGCTACACCTTC. Amino acid sequence: CASSPSSPPDGYTF.

This clonotype was counted between two and nine times. The chain carries TRBV29-1 and TRBJ2-7; D possibly corresponds to TRBD1 (6 bases). The CDR3 has 13 amino acids. V was trimmed by 3 bases and J by 6 bases, leaving 15 bases between them. Germline loops: CDR1 SQVTM, CDR2 ANQGSEA. This chain's CDR3 is CSVEGGQSLEQYF. Here the CDR3 DNA reads TGCAGCGTTGAGGGCGGACAGTCCCTCGAGCAGTACTTC.

This clonotype was counted ten times or more. This rearrangement joins TRBV24-1 to TRBJ1-3, with a possible D match to TRBD1 (6 bases). V was shortened by 1 base and J by 4 bases, with 16 bases between the two germline ends. The germline gives CDR1 KGHDR, CDR2 SFDVKD. The length of the CDR3 is 17 residues. CDR3 loop: CATSDFLTGRSGNTIYF. The CDR3 DNA is TGTGCCACCAGTGATTTCTTGACAGGACGGAGCGGAAACACCATATATTTT.

This clonotype was seen just once. Given the absence of the conserved phenylalanine or tryptophan at the CDR3 end, a read error is likely. The DNA is omitted, as the CDR3 cannot be located on it reliably, and the CDR3 follows TCRdb's listing. The V and J genes are TRBV29-1 and TRBJ1-2; TRBD1 is taken as the D call from the table, unchecked against the DNA. The CDR3 is 14 amino acids long, termini counted. The germline CDR1 and CDR2 sequences are SQVTM and ANQGSEA. The CDR3 sequence is CSVEVQGQAHGHTL.

The chain uses TRBV15 and TRBJ2-7; D is perhaps TRBD2 (7 bases). Germline lookup yields CDR1 LNHNV and CDR2 YYDKDF (reference sequence). This CDR3 has 14 residues. V dropped 3 bases and J dropped 5 bases, with 14 bases sitting between them. CDR3: CATSSSRGAHEQYF. The CDR3 nucleotides read TGTGCCACCAGCAGCTCCCGGGGGGCCCACGAGCAGTACTTC. Combining the CDR3 with reference TRBV15 and TRBJ2-7 gives the whole variable domain DAMVIQNPRYQVTQFGKPVTLSCSQTLNHNVMYWYQQKSSQAPKLLFHYYDKDFNNEADTPDNFQSRRPNTSFCFLDIRSPGLGDTAMYLCATSSSRGAHEQYFGPGTRLTVT.

V usage is TRBV3-1 and J usage is TRBJ2-3; 8 bases are a match to TRBD2. The germline V gene encodes CDR1 LGHDT and CDR2 YNNKEL (reference sequence). V lost 4 bases, J lost 14 bases, and 8 bases stayed unmatched. The CDR3 length is 12 residues. The CDR3 DNA is TGTGCCAGCAGCCTCGCGGGAGGAATTAGGTATTTT. Protein product: CASSLAGGIRYF.